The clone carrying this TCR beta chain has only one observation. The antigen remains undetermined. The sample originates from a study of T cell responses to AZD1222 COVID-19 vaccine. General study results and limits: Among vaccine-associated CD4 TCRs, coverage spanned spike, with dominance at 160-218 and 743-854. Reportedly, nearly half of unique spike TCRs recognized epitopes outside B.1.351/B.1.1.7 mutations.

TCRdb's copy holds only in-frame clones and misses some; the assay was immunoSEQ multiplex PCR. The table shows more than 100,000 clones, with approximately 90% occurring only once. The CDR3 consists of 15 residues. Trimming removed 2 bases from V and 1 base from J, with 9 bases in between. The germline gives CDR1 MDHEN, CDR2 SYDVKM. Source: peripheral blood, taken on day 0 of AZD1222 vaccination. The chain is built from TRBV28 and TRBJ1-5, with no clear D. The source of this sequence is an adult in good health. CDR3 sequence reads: CASSLASKSNQPQHF. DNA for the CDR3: TGTGCCAGCAGTTTAGCCAGTAAGAGCAATCAGCCCCAGCATTTT.